This T cell receptor (beta chain) was sequenced in a study of cytomegalovirus exposure and HLA in healthy donors. The CDR3 has 16 amino acids. The germline CDR1 and CDR2 sequences are SGHTA and FQGNSA. V gave up 5 bases and J gave up 4 bases; unmatched junction bases: 11. The donors were in the roughly 130-subject validation cohort; that cohort was separate from the approximately 700-subject first cohort. The assay was immunoSEQ multiplex PCR, and TCRdb's table has in-frame clones only and misses some. Seen here are about 250,000 clones, about 83% observed once, and the top ten hold around 3%. This sequence joins TRBV7-2 and TRBJ1-3; 7 nucleotides align to TRBD1. Sequenced: PBMCs. This sequence originates from a man younger than 30 in good health and CMV-seronegative. The CDR3 nucleotides are TGTGCCAGCAGCCTCCGGACAGGCCCTTACGGAAACACCATATATTTT. This sequence encodes CASSLRTGPYGNTIYF. Full variable domain (remainder filled in from reference TRBV7-2 and TRBJ1-3): GAGVSQSPSNKVTEKGKDVELRCDPISGHTALYWYRQSLGQGLEFLIYFQGNSAPDKSGLPSDRFSAERTGGSVSTLTIQRTQQEDSAVYLCASSLRTGPYGNTIYFGEGSWLTVV.